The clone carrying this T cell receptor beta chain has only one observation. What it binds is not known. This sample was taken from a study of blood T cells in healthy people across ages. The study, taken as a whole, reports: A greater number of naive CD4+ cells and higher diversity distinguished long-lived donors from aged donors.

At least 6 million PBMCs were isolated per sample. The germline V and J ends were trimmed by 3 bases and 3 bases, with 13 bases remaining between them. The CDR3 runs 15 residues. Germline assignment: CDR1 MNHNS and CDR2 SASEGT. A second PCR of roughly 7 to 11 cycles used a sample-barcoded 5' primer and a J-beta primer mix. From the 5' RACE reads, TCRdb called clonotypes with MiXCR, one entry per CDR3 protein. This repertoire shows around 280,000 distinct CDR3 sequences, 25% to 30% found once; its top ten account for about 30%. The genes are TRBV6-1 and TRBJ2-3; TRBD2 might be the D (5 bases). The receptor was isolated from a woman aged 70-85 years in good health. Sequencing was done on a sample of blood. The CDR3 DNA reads TGTGCCAGCAGTGATCCCCGCTCGGGGACAGATACGCAGTATTTT. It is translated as CASSDPRSGTDTQYF.